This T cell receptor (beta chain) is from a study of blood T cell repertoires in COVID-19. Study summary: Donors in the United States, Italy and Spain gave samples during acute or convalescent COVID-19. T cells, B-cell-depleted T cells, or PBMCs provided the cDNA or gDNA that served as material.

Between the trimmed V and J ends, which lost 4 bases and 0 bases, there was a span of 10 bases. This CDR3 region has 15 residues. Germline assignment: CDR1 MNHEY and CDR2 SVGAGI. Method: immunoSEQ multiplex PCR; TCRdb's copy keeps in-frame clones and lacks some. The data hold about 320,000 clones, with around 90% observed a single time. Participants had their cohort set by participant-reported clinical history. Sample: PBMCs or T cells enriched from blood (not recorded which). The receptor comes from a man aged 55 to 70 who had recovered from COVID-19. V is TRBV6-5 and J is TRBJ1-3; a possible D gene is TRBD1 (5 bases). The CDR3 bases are TGTGCCAGCAGTTCTTCAGGGCACTCTGGAAACACCATATATTTT. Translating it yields CASSSSGHSGNTIYF.